The T cell receptor beta chain under discussion was sequenced for a study of radiation and T cells in renal cell carcinoma. The germline V gene encodes CDR1 LGHNT and CDR2 FRNRAP. The V end was cut by 7 bases, the J end by 1 base, with 12 bases between. The CDR3 has 14 residues. The time point was: blood 4 weeks post-SBRT, at nephrectomy. The treatment denotes: 15 Gy SBRT to primary tumor, nephrectomy 4 weeks later. Clear cell pathology was present in this patient's renal cell carcinoma. Libraries were prepared by immunoSEQ multiplex PCR; TCRdb keeps only in-frame clonotypes and omits some of them. The table lists some 30,000 clones, roughly 80% of them singletons.

Material: blood, obtained from a patient whose treatment included radiotherapy and nephrectomy. The clonotype was recovered from a man in his 60s with renal cell carcinoma. This chain uses TRBV12-5 with TRBJ2-3; D not resolved. CDR3 sequence: CASATGRRTDTQYF. For the CDR3, the DNA is TGTGCTAGTGCTACTGGACGCCGCACAGATACGCAGTATTTT.